One and the same sample provided the 19 T cell receptor beta chains below, sequenced in a study of regulatory T cells in long-lasting Graves disease. Time point of the sample: persistent/refractory GD, antithyroid drugs over 5 years with positive TRAb. PBMCs were the source of the RNA used for TCR sequencing. Combining iRepertoire HTBI primers with Arm-PCR of CDR3 regions, the authors built TCR beta libraries. MiXCR was run by TCRdb on the multiplex PCR reads, yielding one entry per CDR3 protein. The sample holds 400,000 to 500,000 distinct CDR3 sequences, around 20% seen once. Sequencing used peripheral blood mononuclear cells (PBMCs), obtained when the disease was refractory, from a patient treated with antithyroid drugs. The receptors stem from a female donor with Graves disease.

This sequence joins TRBV12-3 or TRBV12-4 and TRBJ2-2; TRBD2 matches at 11 bases. CDR3 length: 16 amino acids. V shed 3 bases, J shed 4 bases, and the junction held 4 bases outside the gene matches. The CDR3 nucleotides read TGTGCCAGCAGTTTGGGACTAGCGGAGTTCACCGGGGAGCTGTTTTTT. Residues: CASSLGLAEFTGELFF.

This clonotype was detected a few times. This sequence joins TRBV20-1 and TRBJ2-7; 14 bases line up with TRBD2. CDR3 length: 15 amino acids. Germline CDR1 is DFQATT and CDR2 is SNEGSKA (reference sequence). V shed 2 bases, J shed 7 bases, and the junction held 7 bases outside the gene matches. As DNA, the CDR3 is TGCAGTGCTAGACCGACTAGCGGGAGGGTCTGGGAGCAGTACTTC. It specifies CSARPTSGRVWEQYF.

This clonotype was counted ten times or more. CDR3 protein: CAISEAIQETQYF. The CDR3 DNA is TGTGCCATCTCAGAGGCTATCCAAGAGACCCAGTACTTC. This chain uses TRBV28 with TRBJ2-5, with no clear D. Trimming removed 10 bases from V and 1 base from J, with 13 bases in between. The V gene's germline CDR1 is MDHEN and CDR2 SYDVKM. The length of the CDR3 is 13 residues.

This clonotype has only a few counts. The rearrangement joins TRBV7-9 to TRBJ2-5, with D possibly matching TRBD2 (6 bases). In germline, CDR1 is SEHNR, CDR2 FQNEAQ (reference sequence). V lost 3 bases, J lost 7 bases, and 12 bases lay in between. This CDR3 contains 13 residues. This CDR3 is CASSFRDGGTQYF. The DNA of the CDR3 is TGTGCCAGCAGCTTCCGGGACGGGGGGACCCAGTACTTC. Using reference TRBV7-9 and TRBJ2-5 for the parts outside the CDR3, the full variable domain is DTGVSQNPRHKITKRGQNVTFRCDPISEHNRLYWYRQTLGQGPEFLTYFQNEAQLEKSRLLSDRFSAERPKGSFSTLEIQRTEQGDSAMYLCASSFRDGGTQYFGPGTRLLVL.

On this clonotype: Being one base from a much bigger clone, this may be a read error. The V call is TRBV9, the J call TRBJ1-2; 8 bases match TRBD1. CDR3 length: 17 amino acids. V was clipped by 2 bases and J by 0 bases; unmatched bases: 9. Germline CDR1 and CDR2: SGDLS and YYNGEE. The CDR3 reads CASSVLDRANSNYGYTF. The CDR3 DNA is TGTGCCAGCAGCGTCCTGGACAGGGCAAACTCTAACTATGGCTACACCTTC.

This clonotype was picked up a small number of times. A read error may explain this, as a much larger clone is one base away. The rearrangement uses TRBV2 and TRBJ1-5; D gene unclear. Germline V CDR1 and CDR2: SNHLY, FYNNEI. The CDR3 sequence is 15 residues long. V lost 6 bases and J 6 bases, leaving 18 bases between the germline ends. CDR3 in DNA: TGTGCCAGCAGCTTTCGCAAGGCCTACAGTCAGCCCCAGCATTTT. Translated, it gives CASSFRKAYSQPQHF.

In this sample, this clonotype turned up many times. The CDR3 DNA reads as TGTGCCACCAGCAGAGGCCTAGCGGGAGGGCCCTACGAGCAGTACTTC. Its translation is CATSRGLAGGPYEQYF. The chain has TRBV15 and TRBJ2-7, with 12 bases that match TRBD2. Germline V lookup: CDR1 LNHNV, CDR2 YYDKDF (reference sequence). With V trimmed by 1 base and J by 2 bases, 3 bases remained unmatched. The CDR3 has 16 amino acids.

As to this clonotype: With a much larger clone just one base away, this may be a read error. This chain connects TRBV2 to TRBJ1-2; no definite D call. Germline V gene sequence: CDR1 SNHLY, CDR2 FYNNEI. CDR3 length: 15 amino acids. Written as DNA, the CDR3 is TGTGCCAGCAGAGAAGAATACCTGGCGATCTATGGCTACACCTTC. As protein: CASREEYLAIYGYTF.

This clonotype was found many times. The CDR3: CASSSFQGNGYTF. CDR3 DNA: TGTGCCAGCAGTTCCTTCCAGGGGAATGGCTACACCTTC. This chain uses TRBV6-5 with TRBJ1-2; weak D call: TRBD1 (6 bases). This CDR3 is 13 amino acids long. Trimming shortened V by 4 bases and J by 6 bases, and 12 bases separated the two germline ends. The germline V gene encodes CDR1 MNHEY and CDR2 SVGAGI.

This clonotype was counted at least ten times. The J gene is TRBJ1-2, the V gene TRBV12-3 or TRBV12-4, with D unclear. The ends were cut back, 3 bases at V and 6 bases at J, with 11 bases in the middle. The CDR3 covers 13 residues. CDR3 loop: CASSFETLNGYTF. The CDR3 DNA reads as TGTGCCAGCAGTTTCGAGACTCTGAATGGCTACACCTTC.

This clonotype was observed at least ten times. The rearrangement joins TRBV5-1 to TRBJ2-7; D tentatively fits TRBD1 or TRBD2 (5 bases each). Germline loops: CDR1 SGHRS, CDR2 YFSETQ. There are 13 residues in the CDR3. V was cut by 4 bases and J by 3 bases, with 11 bases left in between. CDR3 coding DNA: TGCGCCAGCAGCAGGGACGGATACTACGAGCAGTACTTC. Protein sequence: CASSRDGYYEQYF. Using reference TRBV5-1 and TRBJ2-7 for the parts outside the CDR3, the full variable domain is KAGVTQTPRYLIKTRGQQVTLSCSPISGHRSVSWYQQTPGQGLQFLFEYFSETQRNKGNFPGRFSGRQFSNSRSEMNVSTLELGDSALYLCASSRDGYYEQYFGPGTRLTVT.

The rearrangement joins TRBV7-2 to TRBJ2-6; D is unresolved. This CDR3 has 18 residues. Per germline, CDR1 SGHTA and CDR2 FQGNSA. The ends were cut back, 4 bases at V and 1 base at J, with 17 bases in the middle. In DNA, the CDR3 is TGTGCCAGCAGCTCCGTTGGAACAGACTCATCTGGGGCCAACGTCCTGACTTTC. It encodes CASSSVGTDSSGANVLTF.

In this sample, this clonotype turned up a few times. The J gene is TRBJ1-2, the V gene TRBV12-3 or TRBV12-4, with 9 bases lining up with TRBD1. The CDR3 is made up of 14 amino acids. The V segment lost 2 bases and the J segment 6 bases; nucleotides outside the gene matches: 4. CDR3 in amino acids: CASSLHTGGDGYTF. The CDR3, as DNA: TGTGCCAGCAGTTTACACACAGGGGGCGATGGCTACACCTTC.

This clonotype was seen repeatedly, ten times or more. The J gene is TRBJ1-1, the V gene TRBV2; 9 bases are a match to TRBD1. The CDR3 contains 16 residues. V was clipped by 5 bases and J by 3 bases; unmatched bases: 10. CDR1 is SNHLY, CDR2 FYNNEI, per germline. CDR3 in DNA: TGTGCCAGCAGTCCACAAAACAGGGGGCGCGACACTGAAGCTTTCTTT. It specifies CASSPQNRGRDTEAFF.

Ten or more counts support this clonotype. V and J are TRBV5-1 and TRBJ1-1; 8 nucleotides match TRBD1. CDR3 length: 15 amino acids. V shed 0 bases and J 2 bases; nucleotides not matched to a gene: 3. Germline V gene sequence: CDR1 SGHRS, CDR2 YFSETQ. CDR3 bases: TGCGCCAGCAGCTTGGAGGGACAGGCTAACACTGAAGCTTTCTTT. This codes for CASSLEGQANTEAFF.

This clonotype showed up many times. The V gene is TRBV28, the J gene TRBJ1-2; a weak D match, TRBD1 (6 bases). Germline-derived CDR1 and CDR2 are MDHEN and SYDVKM. This CDR3 comprises 14 residues. Trimming left V 6 bases short and J 4 bases short, with 15 bases between. CDR3 nucleotides: TGTGCCAGCAGCCGGACGGGGGCCTTCTATGGCTACACCTTC. This encodes CASSRTGAFYGYTF.

This clonotype has more than one count but fewer than ten. The chain employs TRBV20-1 and TRBJ1-5; the match to TRBD1 covers 10 bases. V trimming: 1 base; J trimming: 5 bases; junction bases outside the gene matches: 2. This CDR3 contains 14 residues. Per the germline V gene, CDR1 is DFQATT and CDR2 is SNEGSKA (reference sequence). The CDR3 reads CSARGGTGDQPQHF. In DNA form, the CDR3 reads TGCAGTGCTAGAGGGGGGACAGGGGATCAGCCCCAGCATTTT.

This clonotype showed up just a few times. V usage is TRBV20-1 and J usage is TRBJ2-2; tentatively, D is TRBD2 (6 bases). Per the germline V gene, CDR1 is DFQATT and CDR2 is SNEGSKA (reference sequence). The CDR3 runs to 14 residues. The V end was cut by 1 base, the J end by 2 bases, with 8 bases between. The CDR3: CSARGEANTGELFF. The DNA for the CDR3 is TGCAGTGCTAGAGGGGAGGCCAACACCGGGGAGCTGTTTTTT.

As regards this clonotype: This clone may be a read error of a much larger clone one base away. This is likely a read error, given that the CDR3 carries no conserved phenylalanine or tryptophan at its end. V usage is TRBV5-1 and J usage is TRBJ2-2; D gene unclear. This CDR3 has 14 amino acids. The V end was cut by 0 bases, the J end by 5 bases, with 8 bases between. Germline V gene lookup returns CDR1 SGHRS and CDR2 YFSETQ. CDR3 sequence reads: CASSLVTETGELFL. Here the CDR3 DNA reads TGCGCCAGCAGCTTGGTTACAGAAACCGGGGAGCTGTTTCTT.